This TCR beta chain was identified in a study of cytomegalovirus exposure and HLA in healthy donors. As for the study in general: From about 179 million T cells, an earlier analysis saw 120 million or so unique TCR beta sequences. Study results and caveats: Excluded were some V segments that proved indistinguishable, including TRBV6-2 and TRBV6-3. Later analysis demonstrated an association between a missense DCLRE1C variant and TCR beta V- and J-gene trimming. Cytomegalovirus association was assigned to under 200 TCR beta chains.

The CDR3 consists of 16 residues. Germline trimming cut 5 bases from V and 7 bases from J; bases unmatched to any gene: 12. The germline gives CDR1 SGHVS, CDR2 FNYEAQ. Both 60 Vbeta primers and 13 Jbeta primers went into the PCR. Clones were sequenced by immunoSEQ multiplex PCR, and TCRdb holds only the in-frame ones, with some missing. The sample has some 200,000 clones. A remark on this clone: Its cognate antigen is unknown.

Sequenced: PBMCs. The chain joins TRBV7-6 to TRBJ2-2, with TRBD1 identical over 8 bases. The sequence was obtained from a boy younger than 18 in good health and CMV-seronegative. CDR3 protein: CASSPRDRITFGELFF. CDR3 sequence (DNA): TGTGCCAGCAGCCCCCGGGACAGGATAACTTTCGGGGAGCTGTTTTTT.